Shown below are 29 T cell receptor beta chains from a single sample sequenced in a study of blood T cell repertoires in COVID-19. Produced via immunoSEQ multiplex PCR; TCRdb's table is partial and in-frame only. The sample contains hundreds of thousands of clones, around 90% of which appear only once. Sequencing was done on a sample of PBMCs or T cells enriched from blood (not recorded which). Source of these receptors: a woman aged 25 to 45 who had recovered from COVID-19.

The chain recombines TRBV6-5 with TRBJ1-2; 8 bases are shared with TRBD1. V gave up 6 bases and J gave up 3 bases; unmatched junction bases: 6. The CDR3 runs to 14 residues. Germline CDR1 MNHEY, CDR2 SVGAGI. The CDR3 DNA reads as TGTGCCAGCAGCCCCCAGGGGGCTGACTATGGCTACACCTTC. This gives the protein CASSPQGADYGYTF.

This chain uses TRBV2 with TRBJ2-2; 9 nucleotides line up with TRBD2. Germline values: CDR1 SNHLY, CDR2 FYNNEI. Trimming at V came to 6 bases and at J to 0 bases, leaving 2 bases not matched to a gene. This CDR3 is 15 amino acids long. The CDR3 nucleotides read TGTGCCAGCAGCCAGCGGGGGGCGAACACCGGGGAGCTGTTTTTT. Translating it yields CASSQRGANTGELFF.

V and J are TRBV28 and TRBJ2-7, with 7 bases matching TRBD2. CDR1 MDHEN and CDR2 SYDVKM come from the germline V gene. With 1 base clipped from V and 3 bases from J, the junction kept 0 bases outside the gene matches. The CDR3 totals 13 residues. In nucleotides, the CDR3 is TGTGCCAGCAGTTTATCTAGCGGCTACGAGCAGTACTTC. Translating it yields CASSLSSGYEQYF.

This clone came up once. The chain recombines TRBV19 with TRBJ2-7; TRBD1 aligns across 10 bases. With 6 bases clipped from V and 7 bases from J, the junction kept 15 bases outside the gene matches. This CDR3 contains 16 residues. Germline values: CDR1 LNHDA, CDR2 SQIVND (reference sequence). CDR3 sequence reads: CASRGGQGLRTGEQYF. As DNA, the CDR3 is TGTGCCAGTAGAGGGGGACAGGGGTTAAGGACTGGAGAGCAGTACTTC.

This clone was observed a few times. Here the CDR3 reads CASSPDTGGITGELFF. In nucleotides, the CDR3 is TGTGCCAGCAGTCCCGACACGGGGGGCATTACCGGGGAGCTGTTTTTT. V and J are TRBV5-4 and TRBJ2-2; TRBD2 might be the D (7 bases). From germline, CDR1 is SGHNT and CDR2 YYREEE (reference sequence). V lost 5 bases, J lost 5 bases, and 19 bases lay in between. The CDR3 extends over 16 amino acids.

This clone was seen once. The CDR3 region has the DNA TGTGCCTGGAGTGTGTACAGGGAGAATTCACCCCTCCACTTT. Its protein is CAWSVYRENSPLHF. The chain employs TRBV30 and TRBJ1-6, with a possible D match to TRBD1 (6 bases). Per the germline V gene, CDR1 is GTSNPN and CDR2 is SVGIG (reference sequence). This CDR3 region has 14 residues. Trimming stripped 0 bases from V and 7 bases from J, with 10 bases between.

The gene calls are TRBV5-1 and TRBJ2-1; 8 positions agree with TRBD2. The CDR3 is 15 amino acids. Germline values: CDR1 SGHRS, CDR2 YFSETQ. V lost 5 bases to trimming and J lost 5 bases; unmatched junction nucleotides: 9. The CDR3 DNA sequence: TGCGCCAGCAGTCGGCGGGGGGTCCGTAACAATGAGCAGTTCTTC. Translating gives CASSRRGVRNNEQFF.

The CDR3 protein is CAWSDTRTGSVSGNSPLHF. The CDR3 coding sequence is TGTGCCTGGAGTGACACCAGGACAGGGTCGGTGTCTGGGAATTCACCCCTCCACTTT. V and J are TRBV30 and TRBJ1-6, with 8 bases matching TRBD1. J lost 7 bases, V lost 1 base, and 18 bases had no gene match. CDR1 GTSNPN and CDR2 SVGIG come from the germline V gene (reference sequence). There are 19 residues in the CDR3. The complete variable domain, with remaining parts taken from reference TRBV30 and TRBJ1-6, reads SQTIHQWPATLVQPVGSPLSLECTVEGTSNPNLYWYRQAAGRGLQLLFYSVGIGQISSEVPQNLSASRPQDRQFILSSKKLLLSDSGFYLCAWSDTRTGSVSGNSPLHFGNGTRLTVT.

The gene calls are TRBV28 and TRBJ2-7; D is unresolved. This CDR3 has 11 residues. Trimming cost V 4 bases and J 4 bases, with 5 bases left between them. Per the germline V gene, CDR1 is MDHEN and CDR2 is SYDVKM. The CDR3 coding sequence is TGTGCCAGCAGTTCCCGTTACGAGCAGTACTTC. This gives the protein CASSSRYEQYF.

The chain has TRBV5-1 and TRBJ2-5; perhaps TRBD2 as D (5 bases). The CDR3 consists of 14 residues. V lost 4 bases, J lost 5 bases, and 15 bases lay in between. CDR1 is SGHRS and CDR2 is YFSETQ in the germline V gene. The CDR3 nucleotides are TGCGCCAGCAGCCCAGGCTTCGAGCGGGAGACCCAGTACTTC. It is translated as CASSPGFERETQYF.

The chain joins TRBV7-2 to TRBJ1-1, with a possible D match to TRBD1 (6 bases). The CDR3 spans 14 residues. Germline V gives CDR1 SGHTA, CDR2 FQGNSA. Trimming stripped 3 bases from V and 4 bases from J, with 12 bases between. In nucleotides, the CDR3 is TGTGCCAGCAGCTTCAGGGGAATGAGCACTGAAGCTTTCTTT. Amino acid sequence: CASSFRGMSTEAFF.

V usage is TRBV4-3 and J usage is TRBJ1-5; perhaps TRBD1 as D (5 bases). The germline V gene encodes CDR1 LGHNA and CDR2 YSLEER. CDR3 length: 12 amino acids. Deletions cut 1 base from V and 9 bases from J, with 7 bases between. The CDR3 DNA reads TGCGCCAGCAGCCAAGTCGGGGGGCCCCAGCATTTT. It yields the protein CASSQVGGPQHF.

The rearrangement uses TRBV7-3 and TRBJ2-2; D gene unclear. V dropped 7 bases and J dropped 6 bases, with 9 bases sitting between them. CDR1 and CDR2 (germline): SGHTA, FQGTGA. The CDR3 loop spans 12 amino acids. In DNA form, the CDR3 reads TGTGCCAGCAACCTAGGAGCCGGGGAGCTGTTTTTT. Its translation: CASNLGAGELFF.

V is TRBV9 and J is TRBJ2-7, with a possible D match to TRBD1 (5 bases). V lost 1 base, J lost 2 bases, and 10 bases lay in between. CDR3 size: 14 residues. Germline V gives CDR1 SGDLS, CDR2 YYNGEE. CDR3 sequence reads: CASSVRSRAYEQYF. Here the CDR3 DNA reads TGTGCCAGCAGCGTACGTAGCAGGGCCTACGAGCAGTACTTC.

The genes are TRBV5-1 and TRBJ2-5; D is possibly TRBD2 (5 bases). Germline CDR1 SGHRS, CDR2 YFSETQ. The V and J ends lost 7 bases and 2 bases respectively, with 18 bases between them. The CDR3 is made up of 15 amino acids. CDR3 protein: CASRVLGTGQETQYF. The CDR3 nucleotides are TGCGCCAGCCGGGTACTAGGTACGGGGCAAGAGACCCAGTACTTC. The full variable domain, with the rest looked up from reference TRBV5-1 and TRBJ2-5, is KAGVTQTPRYLIKTRGQQVTLSCSPISGHRSVSWYQQTPGQGLQFLFEYFSETQRNKGNFPGRFSGRQFSNSRSEMNVSTLELGDSALYLCASRVLGTGQETQYFGPGTRLLVL.

J is TRBJ1-3 and V is TRBV11-3, with 7 bases that match TRBD1. CDR3 length: 19 amino acids. Germline V gene lookup returns CDR1 SGHNT and CDR2 YENEEA. V shed 1 base and J 0 bases; nucleotides not matched to a gene: 12. The chain's CDR3 is CASSLGFFDGTDSGNTIYF. As DNA, the CDR3 is TGTGCCAGCAGCTTAGGATTTTTTGACGGGACAGACTCTGGAAACACCATATATTTT.

The V call is TRBV6-5, the J call TRBJ1-1, with a possible D match to TRBD1 (6 bases). The CDR3 sequence is 12 residues long. Germline-derived CDR1 and CDR2 are MNHEY and SVGAGI. Trimming stripped 8 bases from V and 0 bases from J, with 7 bases between. CDR3 coding DNA: TGTGCCAGCGGACAGCTGAACACTGAAGCTTTCTTT. This codes for CASGQLNTEAFF.

This chain links TRBV9 with TRBJ1-2, with D possibly TRBD1 on 5 matching bases. CDR1 and CDR2 from the germline V gene are SGDLS and YYNGEE. The CDR3 is 14 residues long. V was cut by 2 bases and J by 4 bases, with 12 bases left in between. The CDR3 region is CASSVQGGSYGYTF. The CDR3 DNA reads TGTGCCAGCAGCGTCCAGGGAGGTAGCTATGGCTACACCTTC.

The V gene is TRBV27, the J gene TRBJ1-2; D is ambiguous. CDR3 size: 13 residues. Germline CDR1 is MNHEY and CDR2 is SMNVEV (reference sequence). Trimming cost V 3 bases and J 8 bases, with 13 bases left between them. CDR3 sequence: CASSLAGTGGYTF. DNA of the CDR3: TGTGCCAGCAGTTTGGCGGGCACGGGGGGCTACACCTTC.

This chain uses TRBV9 with TRBJ1-2; 9 bases fit TRBD1. J gave up 4 bases and V 0 bases, and 10 bases lay outside the gene matches. Germline assignment: CDR1 SGDLS and CDR2 YYNGEE. The CDR3 runs to 17 residues. CDR3 residues: CASSVAGTGSLFYGYTF. The CDR3 DNA reads as TGTGCCAGCAGCGTAGCTGGGACAGGGTCCCTATTCTATGGCTACACCTTC. Complete variable domain (other parts from reference TRBV9 and TRBJ1-2): DSGVTQTPKHLITATGQRVTLRCSPRSGDLSVYWYQQSLDQGLQFLIQYYNGEERAKGNILERFSAQQFPDLHSELNLSSLELGDSALYFCASSVAGTGSLFYGYTFGSGTRLTVV.

The chain employs TRBV9 and TRBJ1-2, with D maybe TRBD1 (6 bases). The ends were cut back, 3 bases at V and 6 bases at J, with 12 bases in the middle. Per the germline V gene, CDR1 is SGDLS and CDR2 is YYNGEE. The CDR3 loop spans 13 amino acids. The CDR3 reads CASSARQVHGYTF. In DNA, the CDR3 is TGTGCCAGCAGCGCTCGACAGGTTCATGGCTACACCTTC.

The V call is TRBV2, the J call TRBJ1-1; perhaps TRBD1 as D (6 bases). In germline, CDR1 is SNHLY, CDR2 FYNNEI. Trimming left V 5 bases short and J 3 bases short, with 13 bases between. CDR3 length: 14 residues. CDR3 in DNA: TGTGCCAGCAGTTTTACCTACAGGGACACTGAAGCTTTCTTT. Protein: CASSFTYRDTEAFF.

This chain joins TRBV7-3 and TRBJ1-5; D might be TRBD1 (5 bases). This CDR3 contains 15 residues. Germline V gene lookup returns CDR1 SGHTA and CDR2 FQGTGA. V was shortened by 8 bases and J by 0 bases, with 14 bases between the two germline ends. The CDR3 DNA reads as TGTGCCAGCGGGCTAGGGGCTGATAGCAATCAGCCCCAGCATTTT. Protein: CASGLGADSNQPQHF. Combining the CDR3 with reference TRBV7-3 and TRBJ1-5 gives the whole variable domain GAGVSQTPSNKVTEKGKYVELRCDPISGHTALYWYRQSLGQGPEFLIYFQGTGAADDSGLPNDRFFAVRPEGSVSTLKIQRTERGDSAVYLCASGLGADSNQPQHFGDGTRLSIL.

The V gene is TRBV4-1, the J gene TRBJ1-6; D is unresolved. Trimming shortened V by 2 bases and J by 7 bases, and 6 bases separated the two germline ends. This CDR3 has 13 residues. Germline V gives CDR1 MGHRA, CDR2 YSYEKL. The CDR3 DNA reads TGCGCCAGCAGCCAACTAGAAAATTCACCCCTCCACTTT. Protein sequence: CASSQLENSPLHF.

The V and J genes are TRBV27 and TRBJ2-1; TRBD2 is a possible D gene (6 bases). The ends were cut back, 6 bases at V and 6 bases at J, with 18 bases in the middle. This CDR3 region has 15 residues. Germline values: CDR1 MNHEY, CDR2 SMNVEV (reference sequence). CDR3 loop: CASSVTGTQTNEQFF. As DNA, the CDR3 is TGTGCCAGCAGCGTCACCGGGACTCAAACCAATGAGCAGTTCTTC.

This clone is a singleton in its sample. This chain joins TRBV7-9 and TRBJ2-7; D is uncertain. The CDR3 extends over 13 amino acids. Germline-derived CDR1 and CDR2 are SEHNR and FQNEAQ (reference sequence). V lost 3 bases to trimming and J lost 6 bases, with 12 bases between them. The CDR3 nucleotides are TGTGCCAGCAGCTTGGGTCAGGTCGGCGAGCAGTACTTC. Translated, it gives CASSLGQVGEQYF.

The genes are TRBV20-1 and TRBJ2-7; possibly TRBD2 for D (6 bases). The germline CDR1 and CDR2 sequences are DFQATT and SNEGSKA (reference sequence). There are 14 residues in the CDR3. Trimming shortened V by 3 bases and J by 1 base, and 13 bases separated the two germline ends. CDR3 sequence (DNA): TGCAGTGCTAGTCCCGGGGGAAGGTCCTACGAGCAGTACTTC. Translated, it gives CSASPGGRSYEQYF.

This chain uses TRBV5-1 with TRBJ2-7; D may be TRBD1 (5 bases). With 0 bases removed from V and 2 bases from J, the gap between germline ends came to 12 bases. The CDR3 sequence is 15 residues long. From germline, CDR1 is SGHRS and CDR2 YFSETQ. The CDR3 region has the DNA TGCGCCAGCAGCTTGGAGGCAGGGCCAACCTACGAGCAGTACTTC. It is translated as CASSLEAGPTYEQYF. Full variable domain (rest looked up from reference TRBV5-1 and TRBJ2-7): KAGVTQTPRYLIKTRGQQVTLSCSPISGHRSVSWYQQTPGQGLQFLFEYFSETQRNKGNFPGRFSGRQFSNSRSEMNVSTLELGDSALYLCASSLEAGPTYEQYFGPGTRLTVT.

This clone has only one observation. This chain connects TRBV7-3 to TRBJ2-2; TRBD2 matches at 8 bases. The CDR3 consists of 16 residues. Germline loops: CDR1 SGHTA, CDR2 FQGTGA. V shed 5 bases and J 1 base; nucleotides not matched to a gene: 6. The CDR3 coding sequence is TGTGCCAGCAGCCTCCTGGCGGGGGGGAACACCGGGGAGCTGTTTTTT. Its translation is CASSLLAGGNTGELFF.